This TCR beta chain was observed in a study of response to subunit inactivated influenza vaccine. TCRdb reprocessed the RT-PCR reads with MiXCR, giving one entry per CDR3 protein. The sample lists hundreds of thousands of distinct CDR3 sequences, 11% to 15% occurring once. Regarding the study as a whole: New T cells are recruited in small numbers by each seasonal influenza vaccination, according to the authors' suggestion.

This clonotype turned up a few times. Its specificity is not known. Sample: PBMCs from blood, taken about 14 days before vaccination. The TCR originated in a man aged 50-60 years who received an inactivated influenza vaccine.

CDR3 region: CASSSLTPGTDTQYF. In nucleotides, the CDR3 is TGTGCCAGCAGCTCCTTGACCCCAGGCACAGATACGCAGTATTTT. This chain uses TRBV11-2 with TRBJ2-3; no clear D. V gave up 4 bases and J gave up 1 base, with 12 bases separating them. This CDR3 region has 15 residues. Germline V lookup: CDR1 SGHAT, CDR2 FQNNGV.